Below are 17 T cell receptor beta chains sequenced from a single sample in a study of T cell responses to AZD1222 COVID-19 vaccine. Using immunoSEQ multiplex PCR, the repertoire was profiled, and TCRdb retains in-frame clones only, with some absent. The sample includes some 120,000 clones, 92% of them seen just once. The sample in question was peripheral blood, obtained 28 days after the second AZD1222 dose. These receptors were taken from an adult who received the AZD1222 COVID-19 vaccine.

This clone has just a few counts. The chain links TRBV20-1 to TRBJ2-2; no reliable D call. CDR1 and CDR2 (germline): DFQATT, SNEGSKA (reference sequence). V lost 3 bases, J lost 3 bases, and 8 bases lay in between. This CDR3 has 13 amino acids. The CDR3 loop is CSASDLDTGELFF. The CDR3 DNA follows: TGCAGTGCTAGTGATCTGGACACCGGGGAGCTGTTTTTT.

There are a few counts of this clone. This chain connects TRBV7-9 to TRBJ2-5, with TRBD2 identical over 8 bases. J gave up 5 bases and V 3 bases, and 14 bases lay outside the gene matches. The CDR3 covers 17 residues. The V gene's germline CDR1 is SEHNR and CDR2 FQNEAQ (reference sequence). CDR3 coding DNA: TGTGCCAGCAGCTTTTTGGCGGGAGGTACCATCAGGGAGACCCAGTACTTC. It translates to CASSFLAGGTIRETQYF.

This chain connects TRBV7-3 to TRBJ2-7, with 9 bases fitting TRBD2. Losses at the gene ends were 0 bases for V and 5 bases for J; bases not matched to a gene: 2. The germline V gene encodes CDR1 SGHTA and CDR2 FQGTGA. The CDR3 loop spans 14 amino acids. The CDR3 region has the DNA TGTGCCAGCAGCTTAACTAGCGGGAGCGACGAGCAGTACTTC. Residues: CASSLTSGSDEQYF.

V is TRBV28 and J is TRBJ1-1; tentative D call: TRBD1 (5 bases). CDR1 and CDR2 (germline): MDHEN, SYDVKM. CDR3 size: 14 residues. Trimming stripped 4 bases from V and 5 bases from J, with 14 bases between. CDR3 bases: TGTGCCAGCAGTTCGGGGCAGGGTATGACTGAAGCTTTCTTT. Translated: CASSSGQGMTEAFF.

The chain has TRBV20-1 and TRBJ2-7; no definite D call. Germline CDR1 reads DFQATT; CDR2 reads SNEGSKA (reference sequence). The CDR3 covers 11 residues. Trimming removed 4 bases at V and 5 bases at J, with 9 bases between. CDR3 sequence: CSAKKRDEQYF. Written as DNA, the CDR3 is TGCAGTGCTAAAAAGCGAGACGAGCAGTACTTC.

This chain links TRBV28 with TRBJ2-7, with 8 bases identical to TRBD2. The germline CDR1 and CDR2 sequences are MDHEN and SYDVKM. The CDR3 extends over 13 amino acids. The ends lost 5 bases at V and 4 bases at J; junction bases unmatched: 4. The CDR3 bases are TGTGCCAGCAGTGTAGCGGGATGGTACGAGCAGTACTTC. Residues: CASSVAGWYEQYF.

This CDR3 reads CASSISGSPNEQFF. DNA for the CDR3: TGTGCCAGTAGTATCTCCGGGAGCCCGAATGAGCAGTTCTTC. The chain uses TRBV19 and TRBJ2-1; D perhaps matches TRBD2 (6 bases). The V end lost 3 bases, the J end lost 7 bases, and 13 bases lay between the germline ends. The CDR3 covers 14 residues. CDR1 and CDR2 from the germline V gene are LNHDA and SQIVND (reference sequence).

This clone was found a few times. J is TRBJ1-1 and V is TRBV30, with a possible D match to TRBD1 (5 bases). V was clipped by 0 bases and J by 5 bases, with 13 bases between them. The CDR3 has 14 residues. Germline CDR1 and CDR2: GTSNPN and SVGIG (reference sequence). The CDR3 region is CAWSVQGVWTEAFF. DNA for the CDR3: TGTGCCTGGAGTGTACAAGGGGTGTGGACTGAAGCTTTCTTT.

The chain couples TRBV27 to TRBJ1-1; D possibly corresponds to TRBD1 (5 bases). Germline V gives CDR1 MNHEY, CDR2 SMNVEV (reference sequence). The CDR3 length is 16 residues. The ends were cut back, 3 bases at V and 4 bases at J, with 18 bases in the middle. This CDR3 reads CASSFGGQGWGTEAFF. The DNA for the CDR3 is TGTGCCAGCAGTTTCGGGGGTCAGGGTTGGGGCACTGAAGCTTTCTTT.

The chain employs TRBV4-1 and TRBJ1-1, with TRBD1 matching over 7 bases. This CDR3 spans 15 amino acids. CDR1 and CDR2 from the germline V gene are MGHRA and YSYEKL. The J segment lost 5 bases and the V segment lost 3 bases, leaving 9 bases of the junction unmatched. The CDR3 sequence is CASSQTGSGVTEAFF. CDR3 nucleotide sequence: TGCGCCAGCAGCCAGACAGGGTCGGGCGTTACTGAAGCTTTCTTT.

The gene calls are TRBV9 and TRBJ1-6; the match to TRBD1 covers 10 bases. The CDR3 is 15 residues long. After removal of 3 bases from V and 9 bases from J, the junction contained 6 bases not matched to a gene. Germline CDR1 reads SGDLS; CDR2 reads YYNGEE. Here the CDR3 reads CASSADGTGVSPLHF. The CDR3 DNA follows: TGTGCCAGCAGCGCAGACGGGACAGGGGTTTCACCCCTCCACTTT.

The chain uses TRBV7-3 and TRBJ2-2; a possible D gene is TRBD2 (6 bases). The CDR3 is 14 residues long. Trimming shortened V by 6 bases and J by 6 bases, and 14 bases separated the two germline ends. CDR1 and CDR2 (germline): SGHTA, FQGTGA. CDR3 residues: CASSRGNSAGELFF. The CDR3 DNA reads as TGTGCCAGCAGTCGGGGGAATAGTGCCGGGGAGCTGTTTTTT. The full variable domain, completed using reference TRBV7-3 and TRBJ2-2, is GAGVSQTPSNKVTEKGKYVELRCDPISGHTALYWYRQSLGQGPEFLIYFQGTGAADDSGLPNDRFFAVRPEGSVSTLKIQRTERGDSAVYLCASSRGNSAGELFFGEGSRLTVL.

The chain is built from TRBV14 and TRBJ2-5; 10 nucleotides align to TRBD1. Losses at the gene ends were 4 bases for V and 7 bases for J; bases not matched to a gene: 9. Per the germline V gene, CDR1 is SGHDN and CDR2 is FVKESK. This CDR3 has 15 residues. The CDR3 nucleotides are TGTGCCAGCAGCCGGACCGGGACAGGGGTTGTGACCCAGTACTTC. Amino acids: CASSRTGTGVVTQYF.

The rearrangement links TRBV4-1 to TRBJ2-1, with D perhaps assigned TRBD1 or TRBD2 (5 bases each). Trimming took 8 bases from V and 3 from J, leaving 8 bases between them. The CDR3 totals 12 residues. The V gene's germline CDR1 is MGHRA and CDR2 YSYEKL. DNA of the CDR3: TGCGCCAGCGGGGGTGGCTACAATGAGCAGTTCTTC. The encoded protein is CASGGGYNEQFF.

The chain combines TRBV21-1 with TRBJ1-5. TRBV21-1 is noted as a pseudogene. CDR3 length equals 15 residues. The CDR3 region has the DNA TGTGCCAGCAGCAAATGGGGGGCGAGCAATCAGCCCCAGCATTTT. It codes for CASSKWGASNQPQHF.

This rearrangement joins TRBV19 to TRBJ1-5; 7 bases map to TRBD1. The V gene end was trimmed by 5 bases and the J gene end by 1 base; junction bases not matched to a gene: 5. Germline V lookup: CDR1 LNHDA, CDR2 SQIVND (reference sequence). The CDR3 has 15 residues. The DNA for the CDR3 is TGTGCCAGTAGTTACACAGGGGTCAGCAATCAGCCCCAGCATTTT. Protein: CASSYTGVSNQPQHF.

The chain has TRBV2 and TRBJ1-3, with TRBD1 matching 9 bases. V shed 0 bases, J shed 3 bases, and the junction held 18 bases outside the gene matches. The CDR3 is 21 amino acids. CDR1 and CDR2 from the germline V gene are SNHLY and FYNNEI. The CDR3 coding sequence is TGTGCCAGCAGTGAAGCAGCCGGGACAGGGCCCATTCGCGGTTATGGAAACACCATATATTTT. It specifies CASSEAAGTGPIRGYGNTIYF. Full variable domain (outside the CDR3, taken from reference TRBV2 and TRBJ1-3): EPEVTQTPSHQVTQMGQEVILRCVPISNHLYFYWYRQILGQKVEFLVSFYNNEISEKSEIFDDQFSVERPDGSNFTLKIRSTKLEDSAMYFCASSEAAGTGPIRGYGNTIYFGEGSWLTVV.